The 28 T cell receptor beta chains given below trace back to one sample, sequenced in a study of blood T cell repertoires in COVID-19. Only in-frame clones appear in the TCRdb table, and some are missing; sequencing was by immunoSEQ multiplex PCR. The sample lists more than 25,000 clones, 75% to 90% occurring once. Material: peripheral blood. These receptors all come from a man in his 60s with active COVID-19.

V is TRBV7-8 and J is TRBJ2-7, with D possibly being TRBD1 (5 bases). Trimming shortened V by 4 bases and J by 3 bases, and 7 bases separated the two germline ends. CDR3 length: 12 residues. CDR1 and CDR2 from the germline V gene are SGHVS and FQNEAQ. Written as DNA, the CDR3 is TGTGCCAGCAGCTCTCAGGGCTACGAGCAGTACTTC. It specifies CASSSQGYEQYF.

The gene calls are TRBV7-9 and TRBJ1-2; 7 positions match TRBD1. The CDR3 extends over 16 amino acids. The ends lost 4 bases at V and 0 bases at J; junction bases unmatched: 8. Germline CDR1 SEHNR, CDR2 FQNEAQ (reference sequence). CDR3 bases: TGTGCCAGCAGCTACCCCTTGGGACAGACTAACTATGGCTACACCTTC. This codes for CASSYPLGQTNYGYTF.

The rearrangement uses TRBV19 and TRBJ1-5; 7 positions match TRBD1. Germline V gives CDR1 LNHDA, CDR2 SQIVND (reference sequence). The CDR3 is 14 amino acids. V lost 9 bases, J lost 4 bases, and 9 bases stayed unmatched. CDR3 sequence (DNA): TGTGCCAGCCATTTCTCGACAGGGAATCAGCCCCAGCATTTT. As protein: CASHFSTGNQPQHF.

CDR3 loop: CASSYSSGGFRDTQYF. CDR3 DNA sequence: TGTGCCAGCAGTTACTCTTCCGGGGGATTTAGGGATACGCAGTATTTT. This chain links TRBV6-5 with TRBJ2-3; maybe TRBD2 (6 bases). The germline gives CDR1 MNHEY, CDR2 SVGAGI. The ends were cut back, 0 bases at V and 6 bases at J, with 16 bases in the middle. CDR3 length equals 16 residues.

The V call is TRBV25-1, the J call TRBJ1-1, with 11 bases lining up with TRBD1. V lost 4 bases and J lost 2; bases outside the gene matches: 9. This CDR3 region has 17 residues. Germline V lookup: CDR1 MGHDK, CDR2 SYGVNS. CDR3: CASSGLDRGRPNTEAFF. In DNA, the CDR3 is TGTGCCAGCAGTGGCTTGGACAGGGGGCGACCTAACACTGAAGCTTTCTTT.

The chain is built from TRBV25-1 and TRBJ2-5; 7 bases align to TRBD2. CDR3 length: 13 residues. Germline V gene sequence: CDR1 MGHDK, CDR2 SYGVNS. Trimming took 8 bases from V and 7 from J; bases not matched to a gene: 10. The CDR3 spells CASSWGGVRTQYF. CDR3 nucleotides: TGTGCCAGCTCCTGGGGGGGGGTGAGGACCCAGTACTTC. Full variable domain (remainder filled in from reference TRBV25-1 and TRBJ2-5): EADIYQTPRYLVIGTGKKITLECSQTMGHDKMYWYQQDPGMELHLIHYSYGVNSTEKGDLSSESTVSRIRTEHFPLTLESARPSHTSQYLCASSWGGVRTQYFGPGTRLLVL.

The CDR3 nucleotides read TGCGCCAGCAGTAATGAGATCGATACGCAGTATTTT. It yields the protein CASSNEIDTQYF. This rearrangement joins TRBV5-1 to TRBJ2-3; D remains ambiguous. Trimming shortened V by 5 bases and J by 6 bases, and 10 bases separated the two germline ends. This CDR3 has 12 amino acids. Germline V gene sequence: CDR1 SGHRS, CDR2 YFSETQ.

This sequence joins TRBV7-2 and TRBJ2-5, with a weak D call TRBD2 (6 bases). V lost 3 bases to trimming and J lost 1 base, with 9 bases between them. The CDR3 runs 14 residues. The germline V gene has CDR1 SGHTA and CDR2 FQGNSA. CDR3 sequence: CASSFPGLQETQYF. DNA of the CDR3: TGTGCCAGCAGCTTTCCGGGACTCCAAGAGACCCAGTACTTC.

Concerning this clone: Compared with germline, one end of the junction differs, possibly owing to a read error. At the DNA level, this CDR3 is encoded by other sequences in the same sample as well. This chain links TRBV9 with TRBJ2-7; 7 bases map to TRBD1. From germline, CDR1 is SGDLS and CDR2 YYNGEE. The CDR3 has 16 amino acids. Written as DNA, the CDR3 is TGTGCCAGCAGCGTCCCTCGGGACAGTCCCACCTACGAGCAGTACTTT. Translating gives CASSVPRDSPTYEQYF. The full variable domain, in which reference TRBV9 and TRBJ2-7 provide the parts outside the CDR3, is DSGVTQTPKHLITATGQRVTLRCSPRSGDLSVYWYQQSLDQGLQFLIQYYNGEERAKGNILERFSAQQFPDLHSELNLSSLELGDSALYFCASSVPRDSPTYEQYFGPGTRLTVT.

V gene TRBV5-6 combines with J gene TRBJ1-2, with 8 bases identical to TRBD1. V dropped 1 base and J dropped 6; count of bases not matched to a gene: 8. CDR3 length equals 15 residues. Looked up from germline, CDR1 is SGHDT and CDR2 is YYEEEE. The CDR3 spells CASSLLGQGADGYTF. CDR3 DNA sequence: TGTGCCAGCAGCTTGCTGGGGCAGGGGGCTGATGGCTACACCTTC. Using reference TRBV5-6 and TRBJ1-2 for the parts outside the CDR3, the full variable domain is DAGVTQSPTHLIKTRGQQVTLRCSPKSGHDTVSWYQQALGQGPQFIFQYYEEEERQRGNFPDRFSGHQFPNYSSELNVNALLLGDSALYLCASSLLGQGADGYTFGSGTRLTVV.

V is TRBV19 and J is TRBJ1-1; 8 positions match TRBD1. The CDR3 contains 14 residues. Germline loops: CDR1 LNHDA, CDR2 SQIVND (reference sequence). V shed 5 bases, J shed 3 bases, and the junction held 5 bases outside the gene matches. This chain's CDR3 is CASSDPGGHTEAFF. CDR3 DNA sequence: TGTGCCAGTAGTGATCCAGGGGGCCACACTGAAGCTTTCTTT.

Turning to this clone: The junction differs from germline at one of its ends, possibly a read error. Additional DNA sequences in this sample encode the identical CDR3. The J gene is TRBJ1-6, the V gene TRBV2, with TRBD1 matching 10 bases. This CDR3 has 18 residues. In germline, CDR1 is SNHLY, CDR2 FYNNEI. This chain's CDR3 is CASNTRQGASSYNSPLHF. The CDR3 region has the DNA TGTGCCAGCAACACTAGACAGGGGGCCAGCTCCTATAATTCACCCCTCCATTTT.

The chain uses TRBV27 and TRBJ2-7, with TRBD1 identical over 8 bases. The germline V gene has CDR1 MNHEY and CDR2 SMNVEV (reference sequence). The trim removed 5 bases at V and 7 bases at J, leaving 10 bases unmatched. This CDR3 contains 14 residues. As DNA, the CDR3 is TGTGCCAGCAGTCAAAAGACAGGGGTCTGGGAGCAGTACTTC. Its protein is CASSQKTGVWEQYF.

The chain combines TRBV2 with TRBJ2-7, with 9 bases fitting TRBD1. The J segment lost 1 base and the V segment lost 9 bases, leaving 4 bases of the junction unmatched. The CDR3 sequence is 13 residues long. Germline V gene sequence: CDR1 SNHLY, CDR2 FYNNEI. CDR3 sequence reads: CARGGQGSYEQYF. DNA of the CDR3: TGTGCCAGGGGGGGACAGGGTTCCTACGAGCAGTACTTC.

This chain links TRBV18 with TRBJ1-5; D possibly corresponds to TRBD1 (6 bases). In germline, CDR1 is KGHSH, CDR2 LQKENI. The CDR3 has 14 amino acids. Trimming took off 8 bases at V and 5 bases at J, with 16 bases between the two ends. The CDR3 here is CASAKQGVDQPQHF. CDR3 sequence (DNA): TGTGCCAGCGCAAAACAGGGTGTGGATCAGCCCCAGCATTTT.

This clone came up a few times. The J gene is TRBJ1-1, the V gene TRBV6-2 or TRBV6-3; 10 positions agree with TRBD1. CDR1 MNHEY and CDR2 SVGEGT come from the germline V gene. The CDR3 totals 17 residues. The junction had 14 bases not matched to a gene; V was cut back by 6 bases and J by 4 bases. The CDR3 sequence: CASSPLPGTGVGTEAFF. For the CDR3, the DNA is TGTGCCAGCAGCCCCCTCCCGGGGACAGGGGTGGGCACTGAAGCTTTCTTT.

V and J are TRBV9 and TRBJ2-2; no firm D call. The CDR3 loop spans 12 amino acids. CDR1 and CDR2 from the germline V gene are SGDLS and YYNGEE. Trimming pared 0 bases from V and 7 bases from J, leaving 4 bases between. CDR3 in amino acids: CASSVAIGELFF. In nucleotides, the CDR3 is TGTGCCAGCAGCGTAGCTATCGGGGAGCTGTTTTTT.

This chain links TRBV2 with TRBJ2-4, with 7 bases identical to TRBD1. Germline CDR1 reads SNHLY; CDR2 reads FYNNEI. The trim removed 5 bases at V and 1 base at J, leaving 5 bases unmatched. The CDR3 runs 15 residues. CDR3 in DNA: TGTGCCAGCAGTCCCCCGGACAGGGCCAAAAACATTCAGTACTTC. This codes for CASSPPDRAKNIQYF.

This chain links TRBV7-9 with TRBJ1-4, with D tentatively TRBD1 (5 bases). This CDR3 contains 15 residues. Trimming shortened V by 6 bases and J by 3 bases, and 14 bases separated the two germline ends. Germline assignment: CDR1 SEHNR and CDR2 FQNEAQ (reference sequence). DNA for the CDR3: TGTGCCAGCAGGGCCCAAGGGGCAGCTAATGAAAAACTGTTTTTT. Amino acids: CASRAQGAANEKLFF.

The chain joins TRBV9 to TRBJ1-1, with D unresolved. Germline CDR1 is SGDLS and CDR2 is YYNGEE. V dropped 3 bases and J dropped 1 base, with 13 bases sitting between them. The CDR3 extends over 15 amino acids. CDR3 nucleotides: TGTGCCAGCAGCGCCCTGAGTCATGAGAACACTGAAGCTTTCTTT. Its protein product is CASSALSHENTEAFF.

This clone is medium-sized within its sample. J is TRBJ1-6 and V is TRBV10-1, with a possible D match to TRBD1 (6 bases). This CDR3 has 13 residues. The germline V and J ends were trimmed by 3 bases and 7 bases, with 7 bases remaining between them. Germline assignment: CDR1 WNHNN and CDR2 SYGVQD (reference sequence). The CDR3 spells CASSETGNSPLHF. CDR3 nucleotides: TGCGCCAGCAGTGAAACAGGGAATTCACCCCTCCACTTT.

The rearrangement uses TRBV11-2 and TRBJ2-5, with D perhaps TRBD2 (6 bases). Germline lookup yields CDR1 SGHAT and CDR2 FQNNGV. V lost 6 bases and J lost 2, with 16 bases in between. The CDR3 loop spans 15 amino acids. The CDR3 sequence: CASRALWREQETQYF. CDR3 nucleotide sequence: TGTGCCAGCAGGGCCCTTTGGCGGGAACAAGAGACCCAGTACTTC.

The gene calls are TRBV27 and TRBJ2-2; 8 nucleotides agree with TRBD1. V gave up 5 bases and J gave up 7 bases; unmatched junction bases: 9. Germline lookup yields CDR1 MNHEY and CDR2 SMNVEV (reference sequence). The CDR3 is 15 amino acids. DNA for the CDR3: TGTGCCAGCAGTCAAGACAGGGGAGGAATCGGGGAGCTGTTTTTT. Translated, it gives CASSQDRGGIGELFF.

This clone was seen only once. J is TRBJ1-1 and V is TRBV19; 10 positions match TRBD1. J gave up 5 bases and V 7 bases, and 4 bases lay outside the gene matches. Germline V gene lookup returns CDR1 LNHDA and CDR2 SQIVND (reference sequence). CDR3 size: 13 residues. CDR3 region: CASTKDRGTEAFF. The DNA for the CDR3 is TGTGCCAGTACTAAGGACAGGGGGACTGAAGCTTTCTTT.

This clone was observed once. V gene TRBV18 combines with J gene TRBJ2-1; TRBD1 matches at 10 bases. The CDR3 contains 15 residues. The V and J ends lost 0 bases and 10 bases, in that order; junction bases with no gene match: 6. Germline CDR1 is KGHSH and CDR2 is LQKENI. The CDR3 here is CASSPPTGGFREQFF. CDR3 coding DNA: TGTGCCAGCTCACCACCGACAGGGGGCTTTCGCGAGCAGTTCTTC. The variable domain in full, with the rest retrieved from reference TRBV18 and TRBJ2-1, is NAGVMQNPRHLVRRRGQEARLRCSPMKGHSHVYWYRQLPEEGLKFMVYLQKENIIDESGMPKERFSAEFPKEGPSILRIQQVVRGDSAAYFCASSPPTGGFREQFFGPGTRLTVL.

The chain couples TRBV11-2 to TRBJ2-1; 7 bases match TRBD2. Germline loops: CDR1 SGHAT, CDR2 FQNNGV. The CDR3 runs to 16 residues. The V and J ends lost 3 bases and 8 bases, in that order; junction bases with no gene match: 13. The CDR3 sequence: CASSFKMSAGIHEQFF. Here the CDR3 DNA reads TGTGCCAGCAGCTTTAAGATGTCAGCGGGAATTCATGAGCAGTTCTTC.

V usage is TRBV10-3 and J usage is TRBJ2-7; D gene uncertain. Germline-derived CDR1 and CDR2 are ENHRY and SYGVKD. Trimming stripped 6 bases from V and 2 bases from J, with 11 bases between. CDR3 length equals 13 residues. The CDR3 sequence: CAISPTEPYEQYF. CDR3 nucleotide sequence: TGTGCCATCAGCCCTACAGAACCCTACGAGCAGTACTTC.

The rearrangement links TRBV18 to TRBJ1-5; 7 bases fit TRBD1. J lost 2 bases, V lost 3 bases, and 4 bases had no gene match. CDR1 is KGHSH and CDR2 is LQKENI in the germline V gene. The CDR3 loop spans 15 amino acids. CDR3 residues: CASSPAGQGNQPQHF. CDR3 bases: TGTGCCAGCTCACCCGCTGGACAGGGCAATCAGCCCCAGCATTTT. Full variable domain (rest looked up from reference TRBV18 and TRBJ1-5): NAGVMQNPRHLVRRRGQEARLRCSPMKGHSHVYWYRQLPEEGLKFMVYLQKENIIDESGMPKERFSAEFPKEGPSILRIQQVVRGDSAAYFCASSPAGQGNQPQHFGDGTRLSIL.